This T cell receptor (beta chain) was obtained from a study of T cell repertoires in cytomegalovirus infection. Study as a whole: From public TCR beta signatures came an indication of both CMV infection and matching HLA type.

CDR3 size: 14 residues. V lost 6 bases, J lost 10 bases, and 11 bases stayed unmatched. TCRdb called the reads again in MiXCR, with one record for every CDR3 protein. The data show some 680,000 distinct CDR3 sequences, with roughly 35% seen just once and about 2.8% held by the top ten. For this clonotype: Its antigen is as yet unknown.

General study points: Dominating the ex vivo response were HLA-C-restricted CMV-specific TCR beta clonotypes. Frequencies of public TCR beta families were cumulated, and this identified carriers of CMV plus the relevant HLA.

Source material: PBMCs. The sequence came from a human donor in good health (CMV status not recorded). Some clones in this sample may be carry-over from other donors' samples. This chain links TRBV12-3 or TRBV12-4 with TRBJ1-2; 10 positions agree with TRBD1. Here the CDR3 DNA reads TGTGCCAGCAGCTACTCGGGACAGGGGTCTTTCTACACCTTC. This translates into CASSYSGQGSFYTF.